This TCR beta chain was captured by sequencing in a study of T cells in Graves' hyperthyroidism and ophthalmopathy. RNA transcripts were the template for amplifying TCR beta CDR3 regions. HTBI primers were the set used in a first-round RT-PCR of the TCR CDR3. TCRdb ran MiXCR on the multiplex PCR reads and lists one entry per CDR3 protein. Counted here are approximately 150,000 distinct CDR3 sequences, 9.4% occurring once; the ten biggest clones make up around 20%. Germline V CDR1 and CDR2: MNHEY, SVGAGI. V lost 8 bases and J lost 9, with 11 bases in between. This CDR3 spans 12 amino acids. The sequence came from a woman between 18 and 29 years old with Graves' hyperthyroidism that later progressed to Graves' ophthalmopathy. Specimen: blood. V and J are TRBV6-5 and TRBJ1-6; D gene unclear. The CDR3 region has the DNA TGTGCCAGCGCTTACCCGGCTTCACCCCTCCACTTT. Translated, it gives CASAYPASPLHF.